The clone carrying this T cell receptor (beta chain) has more than one count but fewer than ten. The ends lost 5 bases at V and 3 bases at J; junction bases unmatched: 3. In germline, CDR1 is SGHTA, CDR2 FQGNSA. The length of the CDR3 is 14 residues. The data were obtained in a study of blood T cell repertoires in COVID-19. Study-wide context: Samples representing acute and convalescent COVID-19 were sourced from the United States, Italy and Spain. PBMCs, B-cell-depleted T cells, or T cells were the source of the cDNA or gDNA that made up the material.

How the authors handled the data: The assay estimated nucleated cells by amplifying reference gene primers. The table came from immunoSEQ multiplex PCR; TCRdb's copy has only in-frame clones and leaves some out. That table is the source of V, J and clone size, and D and trimming were worked out from the DNA. Of around 170,000 clones in the sample, roughly 70% were seen once. The V call is TRBV7-2, the J call TRBJ1-4, with 7 bases aligning to TRBD1. The specimen sequenced was peripheral blood. This TCR came from a woman aged 80 or over with acute or convalescent COVID-19. The CDR3: CASSRQGSNEKLFF. CDR3 nucleotides: TGTGCCAGCAGCAGACAGGGCTCTAATGAAAAACTGTTTTTT.